This TCR beta chain was sequenced for a study of response to subunit inactivated influenza vaccine. V was clipped by 5 bases and J by 2 bases; unmatched bases: 6. The CDR3 is 14 residues long. CDR1 and CDR2 from the germline V gene are DFQATT and SNEGSKA (reference sequence). TCRdb independently ran MiXCR on the RT-PCR reads; one entry per CDR3 protein. This repertoire shows roughly 460,000 distinct CDR3 sequences, 9.5% to 12% found once; its top ten account for approximately 12%. The chain joins TRBV20-1 to TRBJ2-1, with TRBD1 identical over 7 bases. The starting material was PBMCs from blood, obtained about 40 days after vaccination. The sequence was obtained from a man aged 50 to 59 who received an inactivated influenza vaccine. CDR3 sequence: CSAPPRGPYNEQFF. The CDR3 region has the DNA TGCAGTGCTCCGCCGAGGGGGCCCTACAATGAGCAGTTCTTC.